The clone carrying this T cell receptor beta chain was seen a few times. Its antigen is unidentified. The data stem from a study of blood T cells in healthy people across ages. CDR1 is MGHRA, CDR2 YSYEKL, per germline. The CDR3 is 16 amino acids. The V gene lost 0 bases and the J gene lost 2 bases, with 11 bases spanning the gap. Primers used in a second PCR of roughly 7 to 12 cycles were a sample-barcoded 5' primer and a J-beta primer mix. TCRdb fed the 5' RACE reads into MiXCR, producing one record per CDR3 protein. This sample has 850,000 to 1,100,000 distinct CDR3 sequences, with around two fifths found just once. Study-level results: Naive CD4+ cell counts and diversity both ran higher in long-lived than in aged donors.

The chain carries TRBV4-1 and TRBJ1-5; D perhaps matches TRBD1 (5 bases). The sample comprised blood. This clonotype originated in a man in his late teens or twenties in good health. The CDR3, as DNA: TGCGCCAGCAGCCAAGAAGGGGACGGAGGCAATCAGCCCCAGCATTTT. It codes for CASSQEGDGGNQPQHF.